This T cell receptor beta chain was sequenced during a study of CD4 and CD8 cells across lung adenocarcinoma regions. With 7 bases clipped from V and 9 bases from J, the junction kept 14 bases outside the gene matches. CDR1 and CDR2 from the germline V gene are MNHEY and SVGEGT. The CDR3 length is 17 residues. This clonotype is medium-sized (0.01 to 0.1%) in the sample. Using its own MiXCR run on the PCR reads, TCRdb lists one record per CDR3 protein. The data hold 9,500 to 12,000 distinct CDR3 sequences, with roughly 50% observed a single time. This clonotype originated in a male donor with lung adenocarcinoma. The CD4 and CD8 labels of this study may be unreliable. The rearrangement links TRBV6-2 or TRBV6-3 to TRBJ2-1; 14 positions agree with TRBD2. Source material: CD4+ T cells from the center of a lung tumor. Written as DNA, the CDR3 is TGTGCCAGCAATTCCGGGACTAGCGGGGGAGCCCGTTCTGAGCAGTTCTTC. Encoded protein: CASNSGTSGGARSEQFF.